This T cell receptor beta chain came from a study of T cell responses to AZD1222 COVID-19 vaccine. As concerns this clone: What it binds is unknown.

Sequenced by immunoSEQ multiplex PCR; TCRdb stores in-frame clones only, minus some. The table records 140,000 to 150,000 clones, 91% of them present only once. Study results and caveats: White British donors predominated, females outnumbered males, and clonal diversity was possibly underestimated.

Germline trimming cut 3 bases from V and 1 base from J; bases unmatched to any gene: 6. Germline CDR1 reads SGHAT; CDR2 reads FQNNGV. This CDR3 comprises 17 residues. The clonotype originates from an adult who received the AZD1222 COVID-19 vaccine. The material sequenced was peripheral blood, taken 28 days after the second AZD1222 dose. The chain links TRBV11-2 to TRBJ2-3; TRBD2 aligns across 11 bases. DNA of the CDR3: TGTGCCAGCAGCTTCCTTCGACTAGCGGGACGCACAGATACGCAGTATTTT. It yields the protein CASSFLRLAGRTDTQYF.